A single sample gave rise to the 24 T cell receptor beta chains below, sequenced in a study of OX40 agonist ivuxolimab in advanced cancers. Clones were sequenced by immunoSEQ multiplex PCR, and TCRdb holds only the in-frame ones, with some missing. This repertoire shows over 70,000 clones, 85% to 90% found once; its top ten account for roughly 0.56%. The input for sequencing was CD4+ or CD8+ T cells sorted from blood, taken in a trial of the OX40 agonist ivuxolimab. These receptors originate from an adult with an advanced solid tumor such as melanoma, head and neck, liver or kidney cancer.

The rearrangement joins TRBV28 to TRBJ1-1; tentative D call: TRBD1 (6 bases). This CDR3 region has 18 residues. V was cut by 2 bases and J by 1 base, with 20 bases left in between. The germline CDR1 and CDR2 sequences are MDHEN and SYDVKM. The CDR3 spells CASSLGTGLGARNTEAFF. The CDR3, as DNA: TGTGCCAGCAGTTTAGGCACGGGGTTGGGGGCCAGGAACACTGAAGCTTTCTTT.

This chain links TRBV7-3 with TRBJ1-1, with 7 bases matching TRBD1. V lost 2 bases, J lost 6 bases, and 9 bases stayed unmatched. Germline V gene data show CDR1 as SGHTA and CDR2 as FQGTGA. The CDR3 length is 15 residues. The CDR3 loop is CASSLEAGGLAEAFF. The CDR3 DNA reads TGTGCCAGCAGCTTAGAGGCAGGGGGGCTCGCTGAAGCTTTCTTT.

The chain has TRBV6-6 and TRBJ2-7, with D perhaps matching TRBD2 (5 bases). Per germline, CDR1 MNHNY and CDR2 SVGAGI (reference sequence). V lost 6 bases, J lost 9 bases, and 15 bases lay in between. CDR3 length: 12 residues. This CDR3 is CASSGQPGVQYF. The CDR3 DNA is TGTGCCAGCAGCGGCCAACCCGGGGTGCAGTACTTC.

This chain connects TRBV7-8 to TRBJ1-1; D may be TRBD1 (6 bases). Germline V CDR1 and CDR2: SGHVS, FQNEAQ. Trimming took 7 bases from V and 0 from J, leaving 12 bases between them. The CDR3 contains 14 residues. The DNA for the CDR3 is TGTGCCAGCATGGACAGCGATATGAACACTGAAGCTTTCTTT. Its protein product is CASMDSDMNTEAFF. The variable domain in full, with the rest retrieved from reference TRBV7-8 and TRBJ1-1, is GAGVSQSPRYKVAKRGQDVALRCDPISGHVSLFWYQQALGQGPEFLTYFQNEAQLDKSGLPSDRFFAERPEGSVSTLKIQRTQQEDSAVYLCASMDSDMNTEAFFGQGTRLTVV.

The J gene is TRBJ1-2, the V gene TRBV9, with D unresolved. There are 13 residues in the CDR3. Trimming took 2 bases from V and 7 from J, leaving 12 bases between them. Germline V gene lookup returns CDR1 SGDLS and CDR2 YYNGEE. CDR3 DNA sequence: TGTGCCAGCAGCGTCGACACTTGGGGTGGCTACACCTTC. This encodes CASSVDTWGGYTF.

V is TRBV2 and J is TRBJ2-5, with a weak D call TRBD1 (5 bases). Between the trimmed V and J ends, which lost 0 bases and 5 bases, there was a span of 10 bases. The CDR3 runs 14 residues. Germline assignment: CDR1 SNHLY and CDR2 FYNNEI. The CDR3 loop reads CASSEAMGLETQYF. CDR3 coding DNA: TGTGCCAGCAGTGAAGCTATGGGGCTGGAGACCCAGTACTTC.

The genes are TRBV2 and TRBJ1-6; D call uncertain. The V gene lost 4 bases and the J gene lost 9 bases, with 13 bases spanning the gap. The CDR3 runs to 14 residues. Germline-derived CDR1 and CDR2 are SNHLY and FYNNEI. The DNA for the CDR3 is TGTGCCAGCAGTGGCGAGTTCAGGCGTTCACCCCTCCACTTT. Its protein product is CASSGEFRRSPLHF.

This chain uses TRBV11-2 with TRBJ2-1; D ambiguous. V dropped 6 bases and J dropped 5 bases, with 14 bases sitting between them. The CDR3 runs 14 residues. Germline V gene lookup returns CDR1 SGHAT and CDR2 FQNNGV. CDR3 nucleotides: TGTGCCAGCAGTTCAGTGGGCCTAAACAATGAGCAGTTCTTC. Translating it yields CASSSVGLNNEQFF.

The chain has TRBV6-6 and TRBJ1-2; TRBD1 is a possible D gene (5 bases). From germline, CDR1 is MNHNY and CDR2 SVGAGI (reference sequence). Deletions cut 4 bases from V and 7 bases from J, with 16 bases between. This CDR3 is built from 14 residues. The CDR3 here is CASSSDSGLGGYTF. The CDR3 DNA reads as TGTGCCAGCAGTTCCGACAGCGGGTTGGGTGGCTACACCTTC.

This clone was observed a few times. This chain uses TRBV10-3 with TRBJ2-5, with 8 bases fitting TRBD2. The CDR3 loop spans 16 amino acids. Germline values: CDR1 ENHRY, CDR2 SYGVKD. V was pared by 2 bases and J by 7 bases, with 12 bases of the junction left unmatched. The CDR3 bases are TGTGCCATCAGTGAGATTAGCGGGACGAGGGGTGGGACCCAGTACTTC. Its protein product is CAISEISGTRGGTQYF.

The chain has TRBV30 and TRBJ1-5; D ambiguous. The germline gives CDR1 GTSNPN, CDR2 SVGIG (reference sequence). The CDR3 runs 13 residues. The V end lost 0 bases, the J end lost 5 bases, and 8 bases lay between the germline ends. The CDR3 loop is CAWSVGQHQPQHF. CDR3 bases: TGTGCCTGGAGTGTCGGGCAGCATCAGCCCCAGCATTTT.

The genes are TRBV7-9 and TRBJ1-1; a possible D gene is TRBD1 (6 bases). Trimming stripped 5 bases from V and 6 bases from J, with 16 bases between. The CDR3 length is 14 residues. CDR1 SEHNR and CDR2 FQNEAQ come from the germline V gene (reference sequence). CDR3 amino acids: CASSQKGGSPEAFF. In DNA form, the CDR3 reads TGTGCCAGCAGCCAGAAAGGGGGGAGTCCTGAAGCTTTCTTT.

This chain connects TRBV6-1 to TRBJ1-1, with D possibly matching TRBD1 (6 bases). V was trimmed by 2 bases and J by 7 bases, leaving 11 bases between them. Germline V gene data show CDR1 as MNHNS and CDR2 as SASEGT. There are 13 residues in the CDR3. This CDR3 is CASSETGRGEAFF. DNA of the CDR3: TGTGCCAGCAGTGAAACAGGGAGAGGTGAAGCTTTCTTT.

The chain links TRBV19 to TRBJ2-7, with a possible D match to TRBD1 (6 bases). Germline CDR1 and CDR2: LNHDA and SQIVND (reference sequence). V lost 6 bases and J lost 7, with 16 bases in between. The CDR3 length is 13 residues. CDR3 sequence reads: CASSPNQGSEQYF. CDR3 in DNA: TGTGCCAGTAGCCCGAACCAGGGGAGTGAGCAGTACTTC. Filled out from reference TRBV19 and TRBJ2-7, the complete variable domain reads DGGITQSPKYLFRKEGQNVTLSCEQNLNHDAMYWYRQDPGQGLRLIYYSQIVNDFQKGDIAEGYSVSREKKESFPLTVTSAQKNPTAFYLCASSPNQGSEQYFGPGTRLTVT.

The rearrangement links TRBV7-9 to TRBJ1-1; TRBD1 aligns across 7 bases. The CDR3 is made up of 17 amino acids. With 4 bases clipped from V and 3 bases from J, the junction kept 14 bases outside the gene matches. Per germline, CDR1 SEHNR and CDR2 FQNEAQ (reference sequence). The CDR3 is CASSSRRGQGGDTEAFF. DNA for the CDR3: TGTGCCAGCAGCTCCAGACGTGGTCAGGGGGGAGACACTGAAGCTTTCTTT.

The CDR3 region is CASSLSAALSYNEQFF. CDR3 in DNA: TGTGCCAGCAGTTTATCGGCAGCCCTTTCCTACAATGAGCAGTTCTTC. The chain has TRBV27 and TRBJ2-1; D remains ambiguous. V shed 0 bases and J shed 1 base, with 10 bases lying between them. The CDR3 length is 16 residues. Germline loops: CDR1 MNHEY, CDR2 SMNVEV (reference sequence).

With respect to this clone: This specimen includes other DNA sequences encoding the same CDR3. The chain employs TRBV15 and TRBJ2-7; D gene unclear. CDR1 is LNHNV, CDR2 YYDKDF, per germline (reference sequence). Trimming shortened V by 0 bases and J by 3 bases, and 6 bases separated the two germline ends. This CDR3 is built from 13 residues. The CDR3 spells CATSREGGYEQYF. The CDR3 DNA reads TGTGCCACCAGCAGAGAGGGCGGCTACGAGCAGTACTTC.

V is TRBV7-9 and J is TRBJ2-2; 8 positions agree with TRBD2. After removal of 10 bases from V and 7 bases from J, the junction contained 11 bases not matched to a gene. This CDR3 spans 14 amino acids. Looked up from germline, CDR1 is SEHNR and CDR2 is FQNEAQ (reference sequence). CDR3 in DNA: TGTGCCATTCGACATAGCGGGACGGGCGGGGAGCTGTTTTTT. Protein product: CAIRHSGTGGELFF. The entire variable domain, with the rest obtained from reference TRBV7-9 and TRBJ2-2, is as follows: DTGVSQNPRHKITKRGQNVTFRCDPISEHNRLYWYRQTLGQGPEFLTYFQNEAQLEKSRLLSDRFSAERPKGSFSTLEIQRTEQGDSAMYLCAIRHSGTGGELFFGEGSRLTVL.

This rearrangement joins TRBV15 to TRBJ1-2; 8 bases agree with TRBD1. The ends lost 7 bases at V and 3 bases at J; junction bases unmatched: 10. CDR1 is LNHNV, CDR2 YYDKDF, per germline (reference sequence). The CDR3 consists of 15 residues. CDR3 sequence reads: CATTFAGGADYGYTF. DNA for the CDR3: TGTGCCACCACCTTTGCAGGGGGCGCCGACTATGGCTACACCTTC.

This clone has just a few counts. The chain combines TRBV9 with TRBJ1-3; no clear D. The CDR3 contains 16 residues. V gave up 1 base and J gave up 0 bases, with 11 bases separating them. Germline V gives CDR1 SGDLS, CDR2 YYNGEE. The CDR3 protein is CASSVLGDSSGNTIYF. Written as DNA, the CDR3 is TGTGCCAGCAGCGTATTAGGTGATAGCTCTGGAAACACCATATATTTT.

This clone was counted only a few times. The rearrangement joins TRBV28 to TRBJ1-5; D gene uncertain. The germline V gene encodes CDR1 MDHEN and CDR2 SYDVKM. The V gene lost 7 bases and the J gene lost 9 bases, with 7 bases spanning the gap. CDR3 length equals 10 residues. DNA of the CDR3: TGTGCCAGCAACCAAAGGCCCCAGCATTTT. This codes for CASNQRPQHF.

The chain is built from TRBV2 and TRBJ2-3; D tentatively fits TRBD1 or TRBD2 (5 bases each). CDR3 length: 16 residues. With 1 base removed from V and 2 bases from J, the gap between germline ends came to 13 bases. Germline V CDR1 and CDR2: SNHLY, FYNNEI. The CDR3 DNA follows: TGTGCCAGCAGTGAAGAAGGGGCGAGGGACACAGATACGCAGTATTTT. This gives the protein CASSEEGARDTDTQYF. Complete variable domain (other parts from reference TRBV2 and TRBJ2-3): EPEVTQTPSHQVTQMGQEVILRCVPISNHLYFYWYRQILGQKVEFLVSFYNNEISEKSEIFDDQFSVERPDGSNFTLKIRSTKLEDSAMYFCASSEEGARDTDTQYFGPGTRLTVL.

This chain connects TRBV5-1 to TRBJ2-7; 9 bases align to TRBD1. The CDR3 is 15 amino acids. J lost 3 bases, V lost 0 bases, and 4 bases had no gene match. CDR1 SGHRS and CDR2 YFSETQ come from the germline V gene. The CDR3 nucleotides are TGCGCCAGCAGCTTGGAGGGGACAGGGTACTACGAGCAGTACTTC. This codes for CASSLEGTGYYEQYF.

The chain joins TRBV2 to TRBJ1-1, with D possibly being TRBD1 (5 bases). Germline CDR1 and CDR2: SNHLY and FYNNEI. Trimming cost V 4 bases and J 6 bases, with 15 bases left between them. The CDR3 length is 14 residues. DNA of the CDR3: TGTGCCAGCAGTGGCCGGGAGGGGTCGGCTGAAGCTTTCTTT. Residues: CASSGREGSAEAFF.